Sequencing of this T cell receptor beta chain was carried out in a study of shared clonotypes between healthy human individuals. This table comes from immunoSEQ multiplex PCR, and its TCRdb copy is limited to in-frame clones, with some not included. This sample has over 400,000 clones, with 95% to 97% found just once. Germline CDR1 reads SGHRS; CDR2 reads YFSETQ. After removal of 3 bases from V and 2 bases from J, the junction contained 18 bases not matched to a gene. The CDR3 sequence is 21 residues long. The study drew all its donors from Caucasian adults living in Nashville, Tennessee. V gene TRBV5-1 combines with J gene TRBJ2-6, with 9 positions matching TRBD1. This receptor was taken from a woman aged 25 to 39 in good health. The sample was naive CD4+ T cells sorted from blood. Subset noted: CD45RA+ positively selected. The CDR3 region has the DNA TGCGCCAGCAGCTGGGGGATTAGGGGACAGGGTCCTGGTACTGGGGCCAACGTCCTGACTTTC. The encoded protein is CASSWGIRGQGPGTGANVLTF.